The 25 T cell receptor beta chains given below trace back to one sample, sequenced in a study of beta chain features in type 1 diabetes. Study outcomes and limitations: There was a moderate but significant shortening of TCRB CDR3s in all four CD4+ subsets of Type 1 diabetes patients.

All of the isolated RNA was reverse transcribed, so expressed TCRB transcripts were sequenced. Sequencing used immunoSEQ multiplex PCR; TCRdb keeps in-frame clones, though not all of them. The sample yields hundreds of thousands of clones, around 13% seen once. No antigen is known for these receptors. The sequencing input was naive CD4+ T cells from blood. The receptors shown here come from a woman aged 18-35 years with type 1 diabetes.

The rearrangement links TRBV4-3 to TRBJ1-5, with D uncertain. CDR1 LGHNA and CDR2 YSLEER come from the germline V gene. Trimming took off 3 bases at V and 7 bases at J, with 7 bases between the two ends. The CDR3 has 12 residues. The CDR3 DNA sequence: TGCGCCAGCAGCCAGGGAGCCCAGCCCCAGCATTTT. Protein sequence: CASSQGAQPQHF.

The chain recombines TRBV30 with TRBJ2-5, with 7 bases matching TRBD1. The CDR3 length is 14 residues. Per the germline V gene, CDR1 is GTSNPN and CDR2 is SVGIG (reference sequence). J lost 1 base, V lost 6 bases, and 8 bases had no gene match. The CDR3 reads CACRDRRSQETQYF. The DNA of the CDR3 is TGTGCCTGCCGGGACAGAAGAAGCCAAGAGACCCAGTACTTC.

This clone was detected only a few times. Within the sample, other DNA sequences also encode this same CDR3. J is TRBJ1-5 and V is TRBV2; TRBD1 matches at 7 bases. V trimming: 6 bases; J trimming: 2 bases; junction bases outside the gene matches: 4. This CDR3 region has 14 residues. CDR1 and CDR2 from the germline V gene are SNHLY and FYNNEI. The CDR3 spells CASSSTGGNQPQHF. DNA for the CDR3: TGTGCCAGCAGCAGTACAGGGGGCAATCAGCCCCAGCATTTT. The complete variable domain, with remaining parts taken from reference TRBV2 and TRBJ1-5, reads EPEVTQTPSHQVTQMGQEVILRCVPISNHLYFYWYRQILGQKVEFLVSFYNNEISEKSEIFDDQFSVERPDGSNFTLKIRSTKLEDSAMYFCASSSTGGNQPQHFGDGTRLSIL.

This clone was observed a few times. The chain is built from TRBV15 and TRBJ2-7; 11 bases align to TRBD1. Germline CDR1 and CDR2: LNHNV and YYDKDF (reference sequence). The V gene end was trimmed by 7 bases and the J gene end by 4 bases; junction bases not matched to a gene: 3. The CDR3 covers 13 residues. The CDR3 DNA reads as TGTGCCACCACCGGGACAGGGGGGTACGAGCAGTACTTC. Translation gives CATTGTGGYEQYF.

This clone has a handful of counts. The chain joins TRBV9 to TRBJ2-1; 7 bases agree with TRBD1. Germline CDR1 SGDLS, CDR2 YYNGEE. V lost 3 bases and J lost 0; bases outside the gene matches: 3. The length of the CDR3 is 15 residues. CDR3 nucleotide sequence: TGTGCCAGCAGCGCAGCAGGGGGCTCCTACAATGAGCAGTTCTTC. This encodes CASSAAGGSYNEQFF.

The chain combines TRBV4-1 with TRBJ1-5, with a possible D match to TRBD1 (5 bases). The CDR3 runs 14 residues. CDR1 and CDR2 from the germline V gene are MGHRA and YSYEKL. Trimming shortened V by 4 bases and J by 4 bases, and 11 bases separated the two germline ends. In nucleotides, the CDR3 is TGCGCCAGCAGCCTTGGACAACTAAATCAGCCCCAGCATTTT. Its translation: CASSLGQLNQPQHF.

The CDR3 nucleotides are TGTGCCAGCAGCCAAGGTAGCGGGAGCTCCTACAATGAGCAGTTCTTC. Its translation: CASSQGSGSSYNEQFF. This chain joins TRBV14 and TRBJ2-1; TRBD2 agrees at 9 bases. The V segment lost 1 base and the J segment 0 bases; nucleotides outside the gene matches: 1. This CDR3 is 16 amino acids long. CDR1 and CDR2 from the germline V gene are SGHDN and FVKESK.

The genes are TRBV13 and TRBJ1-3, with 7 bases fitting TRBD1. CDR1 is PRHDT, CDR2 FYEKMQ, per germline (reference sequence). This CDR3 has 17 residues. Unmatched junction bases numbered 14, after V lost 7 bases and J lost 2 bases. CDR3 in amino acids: CASIRRKTGKAGNTIYF. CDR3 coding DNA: TGTGCCAGCATCCGGAGAAAGACAGGGAAAGCTGGAAACACCATATATTTT.

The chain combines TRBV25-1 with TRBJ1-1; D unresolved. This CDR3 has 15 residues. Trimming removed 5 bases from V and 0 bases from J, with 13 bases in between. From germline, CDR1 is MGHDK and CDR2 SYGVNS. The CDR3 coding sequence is TGTGCCAGCAGTCCCCCAACAGCCGTGAACACTGAAGCTTTCTTT. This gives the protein CASSPPTAVNTEAFF.

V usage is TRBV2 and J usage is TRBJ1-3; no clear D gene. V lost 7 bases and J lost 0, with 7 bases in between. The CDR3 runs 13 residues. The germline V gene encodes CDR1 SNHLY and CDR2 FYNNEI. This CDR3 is CASTPNSGNTIYF. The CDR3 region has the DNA TGTGCCAGCACTCCTAACTCTGGAAACACCATATATTTT.

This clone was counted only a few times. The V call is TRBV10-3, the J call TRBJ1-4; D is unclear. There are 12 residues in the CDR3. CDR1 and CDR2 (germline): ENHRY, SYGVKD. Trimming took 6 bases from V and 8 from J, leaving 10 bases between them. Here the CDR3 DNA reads TGTGCCATCAGGGGAGAGTCGGAAAAACTGTTTTTT. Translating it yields CAIRGESEKLFF.

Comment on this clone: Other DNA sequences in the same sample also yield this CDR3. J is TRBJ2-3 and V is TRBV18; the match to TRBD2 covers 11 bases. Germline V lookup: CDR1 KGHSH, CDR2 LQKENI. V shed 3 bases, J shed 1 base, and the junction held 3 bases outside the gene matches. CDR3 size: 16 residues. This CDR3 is CASSPQLAGGTDTQYF. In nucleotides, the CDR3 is TGTGCCAGCTCACCGCAACTAGCGGGGGGCACAGATACGCAGTATTTT.

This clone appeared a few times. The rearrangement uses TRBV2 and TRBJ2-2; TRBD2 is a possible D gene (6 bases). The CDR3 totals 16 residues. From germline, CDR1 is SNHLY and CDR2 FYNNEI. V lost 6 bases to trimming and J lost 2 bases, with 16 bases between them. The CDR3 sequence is CASRVELAENTGELFF. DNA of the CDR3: TGTGCCAGCAGGGTAGAATTAGCGGAAAACACCGGGGAGCTGTTTTTT.

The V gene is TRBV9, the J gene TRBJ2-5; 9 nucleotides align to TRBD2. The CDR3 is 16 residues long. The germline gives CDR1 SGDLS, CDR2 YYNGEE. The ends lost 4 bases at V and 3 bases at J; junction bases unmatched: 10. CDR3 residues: CASSPRLAGAEETQYF. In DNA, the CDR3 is TGTGCCAGCAGCCCCCGGTTAGCGGGAGCCGAAGAGACCCAGTACTTC.

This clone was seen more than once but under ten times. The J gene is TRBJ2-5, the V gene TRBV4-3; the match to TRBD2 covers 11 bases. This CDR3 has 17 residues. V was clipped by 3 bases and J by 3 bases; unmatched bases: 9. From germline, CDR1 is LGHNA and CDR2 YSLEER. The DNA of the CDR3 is TGCGCCAGCAGCCAGAGCGGTAGCGGGGGGGCAAAAGAGACCCAGTACTTC. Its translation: CASSQSGSGGAKETQYF.

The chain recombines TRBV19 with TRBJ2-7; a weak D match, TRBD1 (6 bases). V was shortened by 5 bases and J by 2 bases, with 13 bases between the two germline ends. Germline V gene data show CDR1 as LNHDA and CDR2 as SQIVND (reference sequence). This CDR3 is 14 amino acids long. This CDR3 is CASSQRTAPYEQYF. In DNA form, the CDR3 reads TGTGCCAGTAGTCAGCGGACAGCCCCCTACGAGCAGTACTTC.

The CDR3 sequence: CSVMVGSSYEQYF. DNA of the CDR3: TGCAGCGTTATGGTTGGTAGCTCCTACGAGCAGTACTTC. The chain combines TRBV29-1 with TRBJ2-7; unclear D gene. Between the trimmed V and J ends, which lost 5 bases and 0 bases, there was a span of 11 bases. The CDR3 is 13 residues long. Germline-derived CDR1 and CDR2 are SQVTM and ANQGSEA.

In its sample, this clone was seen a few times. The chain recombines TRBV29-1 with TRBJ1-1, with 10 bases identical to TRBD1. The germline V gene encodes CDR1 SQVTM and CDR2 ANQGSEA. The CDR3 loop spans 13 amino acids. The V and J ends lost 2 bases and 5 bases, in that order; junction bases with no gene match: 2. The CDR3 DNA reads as TGCAGCGTTGAATCGGGACAGGGGACTGAAGCTTTCTTT. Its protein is CSVESGQGTEAFF.

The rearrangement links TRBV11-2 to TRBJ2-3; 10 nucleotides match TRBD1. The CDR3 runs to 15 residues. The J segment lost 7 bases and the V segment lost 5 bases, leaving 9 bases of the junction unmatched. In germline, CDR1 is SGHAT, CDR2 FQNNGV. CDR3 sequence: CASSQTTGGPYTQYF. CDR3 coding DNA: TGTGCCAGCAGCCAGACGACAGGGGGCCCATATACGCAGTATTTT.

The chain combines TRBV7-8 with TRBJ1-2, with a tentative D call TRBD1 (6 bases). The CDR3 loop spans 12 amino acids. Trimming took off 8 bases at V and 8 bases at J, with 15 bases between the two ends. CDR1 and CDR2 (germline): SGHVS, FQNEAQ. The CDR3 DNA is TGTGCCAGCGGAAACAGGGACGGAGGCTACACCTTC. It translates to CASGNRDGGYTF.

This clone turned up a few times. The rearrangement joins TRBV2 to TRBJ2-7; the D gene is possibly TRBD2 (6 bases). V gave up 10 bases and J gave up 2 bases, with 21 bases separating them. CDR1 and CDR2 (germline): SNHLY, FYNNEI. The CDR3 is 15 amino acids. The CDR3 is CATNNAEGKPYEQYF. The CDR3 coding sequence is TGTGCCACCAACAACGCGGAGGGTAAACCCTACGAGCAGTACTTC.

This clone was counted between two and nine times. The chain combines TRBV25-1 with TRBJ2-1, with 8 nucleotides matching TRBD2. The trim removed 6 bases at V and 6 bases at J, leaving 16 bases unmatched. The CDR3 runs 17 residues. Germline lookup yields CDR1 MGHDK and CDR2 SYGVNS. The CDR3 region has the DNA TGTGCCAGCAGCGAGTGGGGAGCGGCGGGAGGTCCCAATGAGCAGTTCTTC. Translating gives CASSEWGAAGGPNEQFF.

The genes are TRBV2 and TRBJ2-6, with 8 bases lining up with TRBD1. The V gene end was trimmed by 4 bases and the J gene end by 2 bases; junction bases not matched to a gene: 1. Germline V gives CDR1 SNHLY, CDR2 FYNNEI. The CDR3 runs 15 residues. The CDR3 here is CASSGQGPGANVLTF. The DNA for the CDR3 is TGTGCCAGCAGTGGACAGGGGCCTGGGGCCAACGTCCTGACTTTC.

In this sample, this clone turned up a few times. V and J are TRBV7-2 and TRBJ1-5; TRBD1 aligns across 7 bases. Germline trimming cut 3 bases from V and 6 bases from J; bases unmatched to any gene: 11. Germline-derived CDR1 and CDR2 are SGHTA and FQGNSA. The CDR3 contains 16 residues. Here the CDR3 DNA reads TGTGCCAGCAGCTTGGGTGGCAGGGGGATCGGTCAGCCCCAGCATTTT. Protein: CASSLGGRGIGQPQHF.

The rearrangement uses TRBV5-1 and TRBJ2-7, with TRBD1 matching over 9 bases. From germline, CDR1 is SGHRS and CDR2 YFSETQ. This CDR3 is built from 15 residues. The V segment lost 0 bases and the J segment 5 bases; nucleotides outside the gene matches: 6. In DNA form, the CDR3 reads TGCGCCAGCAGCTTGGGGGGACAGGGCGCCCACGAGCAGTACTTC. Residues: CASSLGGQGAHEQYF.